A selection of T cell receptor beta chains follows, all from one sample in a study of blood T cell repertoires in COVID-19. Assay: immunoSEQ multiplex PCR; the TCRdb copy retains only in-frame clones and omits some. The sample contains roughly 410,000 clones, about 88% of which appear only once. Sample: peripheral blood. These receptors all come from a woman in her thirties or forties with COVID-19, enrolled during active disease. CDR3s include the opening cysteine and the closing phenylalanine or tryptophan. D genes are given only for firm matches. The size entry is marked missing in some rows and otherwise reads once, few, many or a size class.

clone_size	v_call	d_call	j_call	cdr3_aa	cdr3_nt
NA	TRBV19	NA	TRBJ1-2	CASSIAWTANNYGYTF	TGTGCCAGTAGTATAGCATGGACAGCGAATAACTATGGCTACACCTTC
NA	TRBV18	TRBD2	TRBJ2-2	CASSPARGANTGELFF	TGTGCCAGCTCACCCGCCCGGGGGGCGAACACCGGGGAGCTGTTTTTT
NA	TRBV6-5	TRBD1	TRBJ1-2	CASREDRASVYGYTF	TGTGCCAGCAGGGAGGACAGGGCGTCAGTCTATGGCTACACCTTC
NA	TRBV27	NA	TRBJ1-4	CASRRRAVNEKLFF	TGTGCCAGCAGGCGCAGGGCGGTGAATGAAAAACTGTTTTTT
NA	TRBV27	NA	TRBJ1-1	CASSLYFGGTEAFF	TGTGCCAGCAGTTTATATTTCGGGGGCACTGAAGCTTTCTTT
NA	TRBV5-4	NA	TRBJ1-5	CASSLEYTVHSNQPQHF	TGTGCCAGCAGCTTGGAGTATACAGTTCATAGCAATCAGCCCCAGCATTTT
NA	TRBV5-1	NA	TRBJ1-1	CASSQQGQGKSEAFF	TGCGCCAGCAGCCAGCAGGGGCAGGGGAAGTCTGAAGCTTTCTTT
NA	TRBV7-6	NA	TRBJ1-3	CASSPRQSGRGGNTIYF	TGTGCCAGCAGCCCGAGACAGTCTGGGCGCGGTGGAAACACCATATATTTT
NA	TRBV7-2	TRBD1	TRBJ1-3	CASSLLAGTGPAGNTIYF	TGTGCCAGCAGCTTATTAGCCGGGACAGGGCCGGCTGGAAACACCATATATTTT
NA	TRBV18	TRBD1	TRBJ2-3	CASSQQDRSDTQYF	TGTGCCAGCTCACAACAGGACAGGTCAGATACGCAGTATTTT
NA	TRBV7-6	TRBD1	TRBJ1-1	CASSPGQGFLAFF	TGTGCCAGCAGCCCTGGACAGGGCTTCTTAGCTTTCTTT
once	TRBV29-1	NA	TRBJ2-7	CSVDSYQGGEQYF	TGCAGCGTTGATAGCTACCAGGGGGGCGAGCAGTACTTC
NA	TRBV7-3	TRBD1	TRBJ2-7	CASSSQGTGRDLREQYF	TGTGCCAGCAGCTCCCAGGGGACAGGGCGGGATTTACGCGAGCAGTACTTC
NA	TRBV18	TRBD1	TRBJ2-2	CASSRDRPSGGELFF	TGTGCCAGCTCACGGGACAGGCCTTCGGGCGGGGAGCTGTTTTTT
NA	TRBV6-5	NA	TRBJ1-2	CASSSTGAPYGYTF	TGTGCCAGCAGTTCGACAGGAGCCCCCTATGGCTACACCTTC
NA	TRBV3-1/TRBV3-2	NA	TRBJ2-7	CASSQDRTLNNEQYF	TGTGCCAGCAGCCAAGATCGCACGTTAAACAACGAGCAGTACTTC
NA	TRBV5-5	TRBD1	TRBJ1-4	CASSFSGQGPLNEKLFF	TGTGCCAGCAGCTTTAGCGGACAGGGGCCGCTTAATGAAAAACTGTTTTTT
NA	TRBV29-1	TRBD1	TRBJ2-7	CSVSTGVGGIYEQYF	TGCAGCGTTTCCACAGGGGTAGGGGGAATATACGAGCAGTACTTC
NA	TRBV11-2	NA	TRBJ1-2	CASSLGLWTWEGYTF	TGTGCCAGCAGCTTAGGACTGTGGACCTGGGAGGGCTACACCTTC
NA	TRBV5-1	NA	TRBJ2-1	CASREANEQFF	TGCGCCAGCAGAGAGGCCAATGAGCAGTTCTTC
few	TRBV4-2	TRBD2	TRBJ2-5	CASSQEGGGGRKTAQYF	TGTGCCAGCAGCCAAGAGGGTGGCGGGGGGCGCAAGACGGCCCAGTACTTC
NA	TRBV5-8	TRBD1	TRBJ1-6	CASSPLGQGYNSPLHF	TGTGCCAGCAGTCCACTAGGACAGGGGTATAATTCACCCCTCCACTTT
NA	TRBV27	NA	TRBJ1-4	CASSLSSGAPREKLFF	TGTGCCAGCAGTTTATCCTCAGGGGCCCCGCGGGAAAAACTGTTTTTT
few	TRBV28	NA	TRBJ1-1	CASSFLFQGLMNTEAFF	TGTGCCAGCAGTTTTTTGTTCCAGGGGCTTATGAACACTGAAGCTTTCTTT
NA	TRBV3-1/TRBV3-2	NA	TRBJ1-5	CASSLFSGDQPQHF	TGTGCCAGCAGCCTCTTCTCAGGTGATCAGCCCCAGCATTTT
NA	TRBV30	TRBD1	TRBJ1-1	CAGDRTEAFF	TGTGCCGGGGACAGAACTGAAGCTTTCTTT
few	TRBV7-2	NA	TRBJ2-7	CASSSNRASYEQYF	TGTGCCAGCAGCTCCAACAGGGCATCCTACGAGCAGTACTTC
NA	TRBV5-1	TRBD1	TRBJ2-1	CASSLGRQGNEQFF	TGCGCCAGCAGCTTGGGGAGACAGGGAAATGAGCAGTTCTTC
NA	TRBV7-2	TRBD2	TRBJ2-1	CASTPRSGSVNEQFF	TGTGCCAGCACCCCAAGGAGCGGGAGTGTTAATGAGCAGTTCTTC
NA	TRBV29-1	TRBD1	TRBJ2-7	CSVGAPGTGIPWQYF	TGCAGCGTTGGTGCCCCCGGGACAGGGATTCCATGGCAGTACTTC
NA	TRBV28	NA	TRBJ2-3	CASSHRQWTDTQYF	TGTGCCAGCAGTCACCGACAGTGGACAGATACGCAGTATTTT
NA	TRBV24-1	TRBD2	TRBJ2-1	CATSDDRLAGDNEQFF	TGTGCCACCAGTGACGACCGACTAGCGGGAGACAATGAGCAGTTCTTC
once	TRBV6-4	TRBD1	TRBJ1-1	CASSRQGNTEAFF	TGTGCCAGCAGCCGACAGGGGAACACTGAAGCTTTCTTT
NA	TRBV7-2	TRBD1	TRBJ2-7	CASSYRGGTGDYEQYF	TGTGCCAGCAGCTATAGAGGGGGGACAGGGGACTACGAGCAGTACTTC
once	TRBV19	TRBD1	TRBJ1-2	CASSILPGQGLYGYTF	TGTGCCAGTAGTATACTGCCGGGACAGGGTCTCTATGGCTACACCTTC
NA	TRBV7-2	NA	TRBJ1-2	CASSLDGGSYGYTF	TGTGCCAGCAGCTTAGATGGGGGCTCCTATGGCTACACCTTC
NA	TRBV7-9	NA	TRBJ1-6	CASSLAAGLNSPLHF	TGTGCCAGCAGCTTGGCGGCAGGGCTTAATTCACCCCTCCACTTT
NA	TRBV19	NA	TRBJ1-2	CASSPPGGYGYTF	TGTGCCAGTAGTCCTCCGGGGGGCTATGGCTACACCTTC
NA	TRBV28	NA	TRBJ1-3	CASSLFQGHAAGNTIYF	TGTGCCAGCAGTTTATTCCAGGGCCATGCGGCTGGAAACACCATATATTTT
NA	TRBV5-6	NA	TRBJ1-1	CASSLYSLSSFMNTEAFF	TGTGCCAGCAGCTTGTACAGCCTCAGTTCTTTCATGAACACTGAAGCTTTCTTT
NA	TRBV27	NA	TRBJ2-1	CASSSGHPSYNEQFF	TGTGCCAGCAGCTCCGGACACCCCTCCTACAATGAGCAGTTCTTC
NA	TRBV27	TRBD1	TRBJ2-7	CASSSYLRQGKNYEQYF	TGTGCCAGCAGTTCCTATTTACGACAGGGGAAGAACTACGAGCAGTACTTC